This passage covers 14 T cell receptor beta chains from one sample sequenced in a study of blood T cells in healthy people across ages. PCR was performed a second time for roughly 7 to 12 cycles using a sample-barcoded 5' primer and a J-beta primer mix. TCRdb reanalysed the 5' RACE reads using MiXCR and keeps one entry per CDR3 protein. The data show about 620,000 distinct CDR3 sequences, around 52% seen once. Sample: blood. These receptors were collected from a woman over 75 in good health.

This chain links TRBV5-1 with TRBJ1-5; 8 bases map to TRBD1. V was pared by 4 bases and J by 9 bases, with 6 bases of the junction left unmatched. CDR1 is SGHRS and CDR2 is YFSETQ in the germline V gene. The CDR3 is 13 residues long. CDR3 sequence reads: CASSPDRDRPQHF. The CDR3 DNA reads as TGCGCCAGCAGCCCGGACAGGGATCGGCCCCAGCATTTT.

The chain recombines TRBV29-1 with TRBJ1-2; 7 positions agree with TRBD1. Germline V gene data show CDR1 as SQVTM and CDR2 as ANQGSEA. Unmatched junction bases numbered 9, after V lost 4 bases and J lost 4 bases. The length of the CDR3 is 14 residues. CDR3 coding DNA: TGCAGCGTTGGTTCAGGGGGTGTTAGCTATGGCTACACCTTC. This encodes CSVGSGGVSYGYTF.

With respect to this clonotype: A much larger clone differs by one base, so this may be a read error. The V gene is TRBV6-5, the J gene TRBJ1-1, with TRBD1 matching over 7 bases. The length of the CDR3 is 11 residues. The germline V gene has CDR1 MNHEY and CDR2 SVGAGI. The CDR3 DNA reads TGTGCCGGCAGTAAGGGGGCAGAAGCTTTCTTT. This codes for CAGSKGAEAFF.

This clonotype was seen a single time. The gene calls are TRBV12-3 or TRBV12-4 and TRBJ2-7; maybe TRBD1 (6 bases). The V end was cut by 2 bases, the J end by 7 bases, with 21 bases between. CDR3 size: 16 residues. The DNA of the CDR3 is TGTGCCAGCAGTTTAAGGCTACAGGGTATCGACAATGAGCAGTACTTC. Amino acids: CASSLRLQGIDNEQYF.

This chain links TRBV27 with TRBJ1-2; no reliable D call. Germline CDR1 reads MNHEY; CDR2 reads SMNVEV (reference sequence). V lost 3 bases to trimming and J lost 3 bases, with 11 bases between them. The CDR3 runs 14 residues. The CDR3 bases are TGTGCCAGCAGTTTGGACGGGAGATACTATGGCTACACCTTC. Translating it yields CASSLDGRYYGYTF.

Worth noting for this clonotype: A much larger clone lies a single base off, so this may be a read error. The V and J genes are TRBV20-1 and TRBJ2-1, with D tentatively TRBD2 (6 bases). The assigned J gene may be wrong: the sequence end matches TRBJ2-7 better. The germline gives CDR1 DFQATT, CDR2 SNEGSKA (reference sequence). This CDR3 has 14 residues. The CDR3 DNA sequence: TGCAGTGCTAGAGAAGGCGGGATTTACAATGAGCAGTACTTC. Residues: CSAREGGIYNEQYF.

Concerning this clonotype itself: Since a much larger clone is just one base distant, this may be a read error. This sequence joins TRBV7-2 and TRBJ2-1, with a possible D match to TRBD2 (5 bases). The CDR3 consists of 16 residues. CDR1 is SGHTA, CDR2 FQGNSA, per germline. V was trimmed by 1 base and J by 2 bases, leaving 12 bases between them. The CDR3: CASSLGRSGTYNEQFF. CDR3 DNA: TGTGCCAGCAGCTTAGGCAGGAGCGGTACCTACAATGAGCAGTTCTTC.

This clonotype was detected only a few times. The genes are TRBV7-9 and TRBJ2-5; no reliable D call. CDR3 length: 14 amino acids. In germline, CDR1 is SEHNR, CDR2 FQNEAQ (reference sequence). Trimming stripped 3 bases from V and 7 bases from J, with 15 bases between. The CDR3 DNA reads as TGTGCCAGCAGCTTTGACCTCACTTGGGGGACCCAGTACTTC. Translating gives CASSFDLTWGTQYF.

The CDR3 sequence is CASTKGGGDEKLFF. The CDR3, as DNA: TGTGCCAGCACTAAAGGAGGGGGCGATGAAAAACTGTTTTTT. This chain uses TRBV12-3 or TRBV12-4 with TRBJ1-4, with 7 nucleotides matching TRBD1. J lost 6 bases, V lost 7 bases, and 8 bases had no gene match. The CDR3 consists of 14 residues.

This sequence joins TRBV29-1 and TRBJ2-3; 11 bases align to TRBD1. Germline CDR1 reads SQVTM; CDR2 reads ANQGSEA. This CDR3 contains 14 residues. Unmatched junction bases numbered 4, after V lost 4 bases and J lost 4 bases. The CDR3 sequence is CSVARTGGADTQYF. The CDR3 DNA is TGCAGCGTTGCAAGGACAGGGGGCGCAGATACGCAGTATTTT.

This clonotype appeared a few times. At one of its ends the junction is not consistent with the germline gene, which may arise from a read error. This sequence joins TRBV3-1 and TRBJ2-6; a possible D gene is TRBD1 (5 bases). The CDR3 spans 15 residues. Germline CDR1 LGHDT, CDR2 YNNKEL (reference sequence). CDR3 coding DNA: TGTGCCAGCAGCCAAAGAAACTCTGGGGCCGACGTCCTGACTTTC. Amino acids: CASSQRNSGADVLTF.

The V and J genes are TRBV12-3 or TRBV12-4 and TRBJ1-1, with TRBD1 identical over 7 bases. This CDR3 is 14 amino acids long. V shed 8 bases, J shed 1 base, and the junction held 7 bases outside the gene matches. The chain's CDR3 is CASGGGNGNTEAFF. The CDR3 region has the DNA TGTGCCAGCGGAGGGGGCAATGGGAACACTGAAGCTTTCTTT.

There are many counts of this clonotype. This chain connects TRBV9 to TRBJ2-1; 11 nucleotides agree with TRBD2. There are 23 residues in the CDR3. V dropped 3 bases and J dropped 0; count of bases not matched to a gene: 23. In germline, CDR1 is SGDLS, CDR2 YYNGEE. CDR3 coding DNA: TGTGCCAGCAGCGACCACTTCGGGGTAGCGGGAGGGCCGGGCCAAAGCTCCTACAATGAGCAGTTCTTC. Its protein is CASSDHFGVAGGPGQSSYNEQFF. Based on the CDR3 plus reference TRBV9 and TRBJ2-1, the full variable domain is DSGVTQTPKHLITATGQRVTLRCSPRSGDLSVYWYQQSLDQGLQFLIQYYNGEERAKGNILERFSAQQFPDLHSELNLSSLELGDSALYFCASSDHFGVAGGPGQSSYNEQFFGPGTRLTVL.

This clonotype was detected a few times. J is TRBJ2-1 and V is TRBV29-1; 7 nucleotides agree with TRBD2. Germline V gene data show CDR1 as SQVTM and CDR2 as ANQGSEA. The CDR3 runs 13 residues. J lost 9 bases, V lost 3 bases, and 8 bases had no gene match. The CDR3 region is CSVDGGKRGEQFF. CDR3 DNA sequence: TGCAGCGTTGATGGCGGGAAGCGGGGTGAGCAGTTCTTC.